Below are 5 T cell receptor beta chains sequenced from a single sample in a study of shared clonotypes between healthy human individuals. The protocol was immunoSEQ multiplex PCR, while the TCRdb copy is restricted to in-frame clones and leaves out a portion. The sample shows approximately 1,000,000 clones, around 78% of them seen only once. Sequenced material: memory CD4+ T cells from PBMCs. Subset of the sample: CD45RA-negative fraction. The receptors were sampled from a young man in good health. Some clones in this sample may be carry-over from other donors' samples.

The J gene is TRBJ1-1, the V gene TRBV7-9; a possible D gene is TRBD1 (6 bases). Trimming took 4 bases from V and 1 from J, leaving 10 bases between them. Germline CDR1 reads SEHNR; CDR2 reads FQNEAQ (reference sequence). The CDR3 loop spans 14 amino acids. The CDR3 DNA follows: TGTGCCAGCAGCTGGGACATTGGGAACACTGAAGCTTTCTTT. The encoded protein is CASSWDIGNTEAFF.

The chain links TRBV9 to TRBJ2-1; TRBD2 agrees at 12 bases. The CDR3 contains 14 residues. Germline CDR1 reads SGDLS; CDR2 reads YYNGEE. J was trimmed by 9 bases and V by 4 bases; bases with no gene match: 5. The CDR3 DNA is TGTGCCAGCAGCCTAGCGGGAGGGCCTTTTGAGCAGTTCTTC. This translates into CASSLAGGPFEQFF.

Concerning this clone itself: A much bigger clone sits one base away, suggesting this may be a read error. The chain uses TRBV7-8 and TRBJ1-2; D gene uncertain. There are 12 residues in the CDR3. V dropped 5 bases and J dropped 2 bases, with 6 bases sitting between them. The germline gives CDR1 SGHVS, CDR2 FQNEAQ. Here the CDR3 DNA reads TGTGCCAGCAGCCTGGACAACTATGGCTACACCTTC. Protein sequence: CASSLDNYGYTF.

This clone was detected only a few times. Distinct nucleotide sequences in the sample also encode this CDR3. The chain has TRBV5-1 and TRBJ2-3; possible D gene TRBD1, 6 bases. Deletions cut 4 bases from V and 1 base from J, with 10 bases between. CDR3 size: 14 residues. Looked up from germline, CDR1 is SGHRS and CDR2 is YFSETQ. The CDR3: CASSPRTGTDTQYF. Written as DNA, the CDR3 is TGCGCCAGCAGCCCGAGGACAGGCACAGATACGCAGTATTTT.

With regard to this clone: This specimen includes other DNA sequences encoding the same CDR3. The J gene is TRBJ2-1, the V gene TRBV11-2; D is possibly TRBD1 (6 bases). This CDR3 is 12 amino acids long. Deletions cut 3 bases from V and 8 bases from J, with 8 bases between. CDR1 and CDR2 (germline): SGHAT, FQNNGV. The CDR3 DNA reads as TGTGCCAGCAGCTTGCAGGGGTATGAGCAGTTCTTC. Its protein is CASSLQGYEQFF.